This T cell receptor (beta chain) was recovered during a study of T cell repertoires in cytomegalovirus infection. Study information: It was the public TCR beta signatures that indicated both CMV infection and matching HLA type. Study-level findings and limits: Carriers of CMV and the relevant HLA type were discriminated by public TCR beta frequency. Within the response measured ex vivo, HLA-C-restricted CMV-specific TCR beta clonotypes were dominant.

V was cut by 5 bases and J by 5 bases, with 19 bases left in between. This CDR3 is 16 amino acids long. The germline V gene encodes CDR1 SGHAT and CDR2 FQNNGV. Notes on this clonotype: The antigen is not known.

TCRdb re-called the reads through MiXCR, storing one row per CDR3 protein. Of about 740,000 distinct CDR3 sequences listed, under 40% are singletons. V is TRBV11-2 and J is TRBJ2-1, with D possibly matching TRBD2 (7 bases). The TCR sequence derives from a human donor in good health (CMV status not recorded). Some clones in this sample may be carry-over from other donors' samples. Sample: PBMCs. CDR3 in amino acids: CASSPGLGGRNNEQFF. The CDR3 DNA follows: TGTGCCAGCAGCCCAGGACTGGGGGGGCGAAACAATGAGCAGTTCTTC.